A single sample gave rise to the 17 T cell receptor beta chains below, sequenced in a study of blood T cell repertoires in COVID-19. The method was immunoSEQ multiplex PCR; TCRdb's version includes in-frame clones alone and lacks a portion of them. The table includes over 250,000 clones, around 91% detected once. Specimen: PBMCs or T cells enriched from blood (not recorded which). The receptor source for this set is a woman younger than 35 who had recovered from COVID-19.

The chain combines TRBV6-5 with TRBJ2-7, with D unclear. CDR1 is MNHEY and CDR2 is SVGAGI in the germline V gene. CDR3 size: 11 residues. Trimming left V 2 bases short and J 3 bases short, with 2 bases between. CDR3 sequence reads: CASSYLYEQYF. The CDR3 region has the DNA TGTGCCAGCAGTTACCTCTACGAGCAGTACTTC.

The CDR3 nucleotides are TGCAGTGCTAGTAGGGACAATGGCTACACCTTC. As protein: CSASRDNGYTF. The rearrangement joins TRBV20-1 to TRBJ1-2, with a tentative D call TRBD1 (6 bases). This CDR3 has 11 amino acids. CDR1 and CDR2 from the germline V gene are DFQATT and SNEGSKA (reference sequence). V was cut by 3 bases and J by 6 bases, with 8 bases left in between.

The chain employs TRBV7-9 and TRBJ1-5; 9 nucleotides align to TRBD1. The germline V gene encodes CDR1 SEHNR and CDR2 FQNEAQ (reference sequence). J gave up 3 bases and V 7 bases, and 10 bases lay outside the gene matches. This CDR3 comprises 16 residues. CDR3: CASNTGTGFDNQPQHF. The CDR3 DNA is TGTGCCAGCAACACCGGGACAGGGTTCGACAATCAGCCCCAGCATTTT. The whole variable domain, filled in from reference TRBV7-9 and TRBJ1-5, reads DTGVSQNPRHKITKRGQNVTFRCDPISEHNRLYWYRQTLGQGPEFLTYFQNEAQLEKSRLLSDRFSAERPKGSFSTLEIQRTEQGDSAMYLCASNTGTGFDNQPQHFGDGTRLSIL.

The chain couples TRBV28 to TRBJ1-6, with D uncertain. Germline values: CDR1 MDHEN, CDR2 SYDVKM. The CDR3 has 14 amino acids. V was pared by 1 base and J by 7 bases, with 8 bases between. CDR3: CASSLLTRNSPLHF. As DNA, the CDR3 is TGTGCCAGCAGTTTATTAACTAGGAATTCACCCCTCCACTTT.

The chain carries TRBV28 and TRBJ2-7, with a weak D call TRBD2 (6 bases). Per the germline V gene, CDR1 is MDHEN and CDR2 is SYDVKM. The germline V and J ends were trimmed by 3 bases and 3 bases, with 12 bases remaining between them. This CDR3 has 14 amino acids. The CDR3 DNA follows: TGTGCCAGCAGTTTCTCTGGGACTTACTACGAGCAGTACTTC. Protein product: CASSFSGTYYEQYF.

This clone was seen just once. The chain is built from TRBV2 and TRBJ2-1; 7 bases align to TRBD1. The CDR3 is 14 amino acids. Germline lookup yields CDR1 SNHLY and CDR2 FYNNEI. Losses at the gene ends were 7 bases for V and 5 bases for J; bases not matched to a gene: 8. The CDR3 reads CASNPTGPHNEQFF. CDR3 nucleotide sequence: TGTGCCAGCAATCCGACAGGGCCCCACAATGAGCAGTTCTTC.

The chain employs TRBV12-3 or TRBV12-4 and TRBJ1-1; D is unclear. The ends were cut back, 5 bases at V and 5 bases at J, with 12 bases in the middle. CDR3 length: 13 amino acids. The CDR3 protein is CASSTMTWTEAFF. Here the CDR3 DNA reads TGTGCCAGCAGTACTATGACCTGGACTGAAGCTTTCTTT.

The rearrangement links TRBV10-3 to TRBJ1-2; D is unresolved. V lost 6 bases and J lost 0, with 11 bases in between. The germline V gene encodes CDR1 ENHRY and CDR2 SYGVKD. The CDR3 length is 14 residues. CDR3 region: CAISSGAPNYGYTF. The CDR3 DNA reads TGTGCCATCAGCTCGGGAGCCCCTAACTATGGCTACACCTTC.

The V and J genes are TRBV5-4 and TRBJ2-5; 12 bases are a match to TRBD2. This CDR3 is 16 amino acids long. J gave up 4 bases and V 2 bases, and 6 bases lay outside the gene matches. CDR1 is SGHNT and CDR2 is YYREEE in the germline V gene (reference sequence). Here the CDR3 reads CASSFVLAGGVETQYF. In DNA, the CDR3 is TGTGCCAGCAGCTTCGTCCTAGCGGGGGGGGTAGAGACCCAGTACTTC.

The chain couples TRBV7-9 to TRBJ2-7, with 9 nucleotides matching TRBD2. V lost 5 bases, J lost 0 bases, and 8 bases stayed unmatched. CDR3 length: 16 residues. CDR1 SEHNR and CDR2 FQNEAQ come from the germline V gene (reference sequence). CDR3 region: CASSPPLTSGSYEQYF. The CDR3 DNA follows: TGTGCCAGCAGCCCTCCCTTGACTAGCGGCTCCTACGAGCAGTACTTC. Together with reference TRBV7-9 and TRBJ2-7, the CDR3 gives the full variable domain: DTGVSQNPRHKITKRGQNVTFRCDPISEHNRLYWYRQTLGQGPEFLTYFQNEAQLEKSRLLSDRFSAERPKGSFSTLEIQRTEQGDSAMYLCASSPPLTSGSYEQYFGPGTRLTVT.

The chain has TRBV5-1 and TRBJ2-1, with 8 positions matching TRBD1. The germline CDR1 and CDR2 sequences are SGHRS and YFSETQ. V was clipped by 3 bases and J by 3 bases; unmatched bases: 11. CDR3 length equals 17 residues. The CDR3 DNA follows: TGCGCCAGCAGCTCCGGACCCGGGACAGGTAACTACAATGAGCAGTTCTTC. Translating it yields CASSSGPGTGNYNEQFF.

The J gene is TRBJ2-5, the V gene TRBV10-3, with TRBD1 as a possible D gene (5 bases). The CDR3 is 12 amino acids. V was cut by 6 bases and J by 5 bases, with 10 bases left in between. The V gene's germline CDR1 is ENHRY and CDR2 SYGVKD. The CDR3 DNA is TGTGCCATCAGCCAGGGATTGGAGACCCAGTACTTC. Its translation: CAISQGLETQYF.

This clone has just a few counts. The chain has TRBV5-1 and TRBJ2-3, with 14 bases matching TRBD2. The CDR3 totals 17 residues. Looked up from germline, CDR1 is SGHRS and CDR2 is YFSETQ. Trimming removed 8 bases from V and 5 bases from J; junction bases left unmatched: 13. This CDR3 reads CASKIPGLAGAGDTQYF. Here the CDR3 DNA reads TGCGCCAGTAAAATCCCGGGACTAGCGGGGGCTGGAGATACGCAGTATTTT.

The V gene is TRBV7-9, the J gene TRBJ1-1; the D gene is possibly TRBD1 (5 bases). Germline assignment: CDR1 SEHNR and CDR2 FQNEAQ (reference sequence). V lost 2 bases and J 4 bases, leaving 8 bases between the germline ends. There are 13 residues in the CDR3. The CDR3 DNA reads TGTGCCAGCAGCTTACAGGGTCCCACTGAAGCTTTCTTT. Amino acids: CASSLQGPTEAFF.

This chain uses TRBV18 with TRBJ2-3; tentatively, D is TRBD2 (6 bases). Germline CDR1 KGHSH, CDR2 LQKENI. The CDR3 has 16 residues. Trimming took 1 base from V and 6 from J, leaving 17 bases between them. The CDR3 here is CASSPLGGRPMDTQYF. The CDR3 bases are TGTGCCAGCTCACCACTGGGGGGACGCCCTATGGATACGCAGTATTTT.

The V call is TRBV9, the J call TRBJ2-1; D gene uncertain. In germline, CDR1 is SGDLS, CDR2 YYNGEE. The CDR3 is made up of 16 amino acids. Trimming took off 3 bases at V and 9 bases at J, with 22 bases between the two ends. CDR3 sequence: CASSAPPQPMSGEQFF. The CDR3, as DNA: TGTGCCAGCAGCGCCCCTCCACAGCCCATGAGTGGTGAGCAGTTCTTC.

The V and J genes are TRBV6-4 and TRBJ2-7; D remains ambiguous. Trimming took off 0 bases at V and 1 base at J, with 13 bases between the two ends. The CDR3 totals 16 residues. Germline V gives CDR1 MRHNA, CDR2 SNTAGT. For the CDR3, the DNA is TGTGCCAGCAGTGACTCGTACTTTTGTGTGTCCTACGAGCAGTACTTC. Its translation: CASSDSYFCVSYEQYF.